This entry features one T cell receptor beta chain sequence. Trimming cost V 7 bases and J 1 base, with 15 bases left between them. The CDR3 spans 15 residues. This entry comes from a study of CD8 T cells in Susac syndrome. TCR beta from blood CD8+ and CD4+ T cells was sequenced. The multiple sclerosis controls were treatment-naive patients, and their relapsing-remitting disease was stable or active. With random hexamers, reverse transcription was performed on roughly 0.45 to 1 ug of RNA. From the immunoSEQ multiplex PCR reads, TCRdb called clonotypes with MiXCR, one entry per CDR3 protein. The profile shows some 120,000 distinct CDR3 sequences, around 91% of them singletons.

The chain links TRBV23-1 to TRBJ2-3; D not resolved. TRBV23-1 is reported as an ORF; its role is uncertain. Sequenced: CD8+ T cells from PBMCs. This receptor was identified in a human donor with multiple sclerosis. In nucleotides, the CDR3 is TGCGCCAGCATCACCCCGGAAAAGGGCACAGATACGCAGTATTTT. It is translated as CASITPEKGTDTQYF.